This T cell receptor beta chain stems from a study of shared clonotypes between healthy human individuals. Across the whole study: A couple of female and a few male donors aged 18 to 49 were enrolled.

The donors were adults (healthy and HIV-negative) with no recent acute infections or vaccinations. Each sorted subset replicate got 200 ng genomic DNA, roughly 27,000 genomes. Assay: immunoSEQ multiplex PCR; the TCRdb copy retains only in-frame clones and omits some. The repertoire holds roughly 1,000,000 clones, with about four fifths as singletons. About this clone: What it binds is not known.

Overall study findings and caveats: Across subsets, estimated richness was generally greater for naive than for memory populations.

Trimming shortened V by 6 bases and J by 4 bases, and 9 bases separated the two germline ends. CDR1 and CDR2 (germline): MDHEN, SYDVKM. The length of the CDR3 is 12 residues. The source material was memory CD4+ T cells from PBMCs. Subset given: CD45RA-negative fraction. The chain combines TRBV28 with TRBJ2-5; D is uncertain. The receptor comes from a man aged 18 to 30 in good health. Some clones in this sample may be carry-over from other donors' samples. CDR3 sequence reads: CASRGPGETQYF. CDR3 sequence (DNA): TGTGCCAGCAGAGGCCCAGGAGAGACCCAGTACTTC.